The 6 T cell receptor beta chains reported below all come from one sample, sequenced in a study of control samples from healthy donors and cancer patients. TCRdb's copy holds only in-frame clones and misses some; the assay was immunoSEQ multiplex PCR. Found here are under 200,000 clones, around 95% of them singletons; the top ten hold approximately 4%. Sequencing was performed on blood. The receptors here all came from a woman aged 55-69 years in good health.

The chain carries TRBV3-1 (or the pseudogene TRBV3-2) and TRBJ1-2; D not resolved. The ends were cut back, 0 bases at V and 1 base at J, with 15 bases in the middle. Germline loops: CDR1 LGHDT, CDR2 YNNKEL (reference sequence). CDR3 size: 17 residues. CDR3 DNA sequence: TGTGCCAGCAGCCAAGATTCGGGCGGTGGCTTTAACTATGGCTACACCTTC. Protein product: CASSQDSGGGFNYGYTF.

J is TRBJ2-3 and V is TRBV4-2, with 11 positions matching TRBD1. Germline-derived CDR1 and CDR2 are LGHNA and YNFKEQ. The J segment lost 4 bases and the V segment lost 3 bases, leaving 6 bases of the junction unmatched. The CDR3 extends over 16 amino acids. The CDR3 DNA reads as TGTGCCAGCAGCCACGCCCCGGGACAGGGGGCAGATACGCAGTATTTT. Protein: CASSHAPGQGADTQYF.

V and J are TRBV4-3 and TRBJ1-1; no firm D call. The CDR3 runs to 14 residues. V lost 1 base and J 5 bases, leaving 11 bases between the germline ends. Germline V CDR1 and CDR2: LGHNA, YSLEER. The CDR3 DNA sequence: TGCGCCAGCAGCCAAGGGGGTGGAGGTACTGAAGCTTTCTTT. Residues: CASSQGGGGTEAFF.

V gene TRBV12-1 combines with J gene TRBJ1-1. TRBV12-1 is a known pseudogene. This CDR3 has 13 residues. CDR3 in DNA: TGTGCCAGCAGCTTTCTGTCCCACACTGAAGCTTTCTTT. It translates to CASSFLSHTEAFF.

V usage is TRBV7-9 and J usage is TRBJ1-5; the match to TRBD1 covers 7 bases. V gave up 5 bases and J gave up 2 bases; unmatched junction bases: 0. The CDR3 loop spans 13 amino acids. The germline V gene encodes CDR1 SEHNR and CDR2 FQNEAQ (reference sequence). CDR3 protein: CASSDRGNQPQHF. CDR3 nucleotides: TGTGCCAGCAGCGACAGGGGCAATCAGCCCCAGCATTTT.

The sample holds a few counts of this clone. J is TRBJ1-5 and V is TRBV12-3 or TRBV12-4, with 12 bases lining up with TRBD1. CDR3 length: 13 residues. V lost 6 bases and J lost 7; bases outside the gene matches: 1. The CDR3 region is CASRGTGGQPQHF. DNA of the CDR3: TGTGCCAGCAGAGGGACAGGGGGCCAGCCCCAGCATTTT.